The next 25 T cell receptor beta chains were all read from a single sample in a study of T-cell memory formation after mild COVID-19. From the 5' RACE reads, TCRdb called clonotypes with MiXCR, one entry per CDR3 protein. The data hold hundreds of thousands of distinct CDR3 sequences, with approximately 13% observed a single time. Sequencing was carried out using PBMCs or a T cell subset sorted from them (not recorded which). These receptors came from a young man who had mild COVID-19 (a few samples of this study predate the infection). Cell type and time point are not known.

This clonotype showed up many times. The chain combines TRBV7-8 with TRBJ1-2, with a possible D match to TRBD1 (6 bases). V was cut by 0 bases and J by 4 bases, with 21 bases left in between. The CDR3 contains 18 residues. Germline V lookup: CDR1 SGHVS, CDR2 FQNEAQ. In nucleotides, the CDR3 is TGTGCCAGCAGCTTAGCGGCGGGGGGCGCGGGGCTGGGCTATGGCTACACCTTC. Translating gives CASSLAAGGAGLGYGYTF.

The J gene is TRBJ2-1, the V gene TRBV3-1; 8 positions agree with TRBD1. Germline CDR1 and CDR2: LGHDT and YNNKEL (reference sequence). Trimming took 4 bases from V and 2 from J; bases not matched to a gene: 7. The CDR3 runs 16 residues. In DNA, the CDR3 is TGTGCCAGCAGCCCCTCCGGGACAGGCACCTACAATGAGCAGTTCTTC. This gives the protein CASSPSGTGTYNEQFF.

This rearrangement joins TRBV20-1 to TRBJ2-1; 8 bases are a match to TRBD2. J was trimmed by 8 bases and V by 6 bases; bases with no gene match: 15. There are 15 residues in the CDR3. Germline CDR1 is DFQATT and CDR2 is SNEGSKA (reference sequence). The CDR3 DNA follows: TGCAGTGCCACACCCGGGACTAGTAAAATCGATGAGCAGTTCTTC. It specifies CSATPGTSKIDEQFF.

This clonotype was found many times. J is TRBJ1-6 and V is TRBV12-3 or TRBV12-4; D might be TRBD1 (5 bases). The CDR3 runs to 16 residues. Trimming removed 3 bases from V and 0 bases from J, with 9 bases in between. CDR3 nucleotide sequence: TGTGCCAGCAGTTTTGGACAAAGCTCCTATAATTCACCCCTCCACTTT. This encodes CASSFGQSSYNSPLHF.

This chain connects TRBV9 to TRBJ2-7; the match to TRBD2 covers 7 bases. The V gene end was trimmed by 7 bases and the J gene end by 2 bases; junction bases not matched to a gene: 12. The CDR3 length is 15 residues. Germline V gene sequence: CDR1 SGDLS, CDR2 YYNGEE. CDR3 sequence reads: CASSQGLAETYEQYF. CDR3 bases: TGTGCCAGCTCTCAAGGGCTAGCGGAGACCTACGAGCAGTACTTC.

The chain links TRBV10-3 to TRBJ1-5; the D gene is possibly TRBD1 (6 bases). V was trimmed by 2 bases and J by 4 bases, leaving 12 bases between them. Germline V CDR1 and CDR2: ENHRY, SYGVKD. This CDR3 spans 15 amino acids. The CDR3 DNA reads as TGTGCCATCAGTGAGAACGTGGGGGCGAATCAGCCCCAGCATTTT. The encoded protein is CAISENVGANQPQHF.

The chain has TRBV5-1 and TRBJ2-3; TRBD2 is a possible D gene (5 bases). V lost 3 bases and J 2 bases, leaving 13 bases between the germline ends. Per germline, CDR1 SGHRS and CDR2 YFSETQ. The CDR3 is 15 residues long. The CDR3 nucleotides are TGCGCCAGCAGCTCCGAGGGTGGTTCCACAGATACGCAGTATTTT. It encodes CASSSEGGSTDTQYF.

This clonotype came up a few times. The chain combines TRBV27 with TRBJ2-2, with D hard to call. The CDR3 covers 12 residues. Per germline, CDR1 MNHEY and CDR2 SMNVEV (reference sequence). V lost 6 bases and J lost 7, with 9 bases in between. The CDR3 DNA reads TGTGCCAGCAGCTGGGTGAACGGGGAGCTGTTTTTT. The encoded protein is CASSWVNGELFF.

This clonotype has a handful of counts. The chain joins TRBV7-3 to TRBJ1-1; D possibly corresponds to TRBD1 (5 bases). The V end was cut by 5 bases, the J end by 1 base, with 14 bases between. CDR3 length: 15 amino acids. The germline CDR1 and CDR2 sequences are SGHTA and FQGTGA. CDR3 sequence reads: CASSQNRGRNTEAFF. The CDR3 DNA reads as TGTGCCAGCAGCCAAAATCGGGGGAGGAACACTGAAGCTTTCTTT.

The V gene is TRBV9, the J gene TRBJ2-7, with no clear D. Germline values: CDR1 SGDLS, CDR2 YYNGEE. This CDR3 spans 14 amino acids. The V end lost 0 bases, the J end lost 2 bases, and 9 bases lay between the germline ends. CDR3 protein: CASSVDPLPYEQYF. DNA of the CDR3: TGTGCCAGCAGCGTAGACCCCCTTCCCTACGAGCAGTACTTC.

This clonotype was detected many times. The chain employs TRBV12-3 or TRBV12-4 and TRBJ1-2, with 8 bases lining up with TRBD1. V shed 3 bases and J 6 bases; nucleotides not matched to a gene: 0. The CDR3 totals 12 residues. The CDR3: CASSLTGDGYTF. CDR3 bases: TGTGCCAGCAGTTTGACAGGGGATGGCTACACCTTC.

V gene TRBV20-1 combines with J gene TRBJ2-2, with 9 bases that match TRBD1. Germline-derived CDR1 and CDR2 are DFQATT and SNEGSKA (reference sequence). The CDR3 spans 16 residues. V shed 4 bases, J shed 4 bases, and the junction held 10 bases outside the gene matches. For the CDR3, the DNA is TGCAGTGCTAAGATACCCGGGACAGGGTTCACCGGGGAGCTGTTTTTT. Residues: CSAKIPGTGFTGELFF.

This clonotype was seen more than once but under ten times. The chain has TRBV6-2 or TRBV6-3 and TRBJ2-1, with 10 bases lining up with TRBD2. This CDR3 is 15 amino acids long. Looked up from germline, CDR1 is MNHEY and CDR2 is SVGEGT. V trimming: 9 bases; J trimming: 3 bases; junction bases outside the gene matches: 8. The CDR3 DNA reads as TGTGCCAGTGTAAGCGGGGGGGCGTTCTACAATGAGCAGTTCTTC. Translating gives CASVSGGAFYNEQFF.

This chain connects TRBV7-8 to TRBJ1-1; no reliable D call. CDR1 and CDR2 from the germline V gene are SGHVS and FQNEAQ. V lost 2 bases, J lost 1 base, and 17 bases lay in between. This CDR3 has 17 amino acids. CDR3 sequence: CASSLKLPGDGNTEAFF. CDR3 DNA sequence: TGTGCCAGCAGCTTAAAGCTGCCCGGGGATGGGAACACTGAAGCTTTCTTT.

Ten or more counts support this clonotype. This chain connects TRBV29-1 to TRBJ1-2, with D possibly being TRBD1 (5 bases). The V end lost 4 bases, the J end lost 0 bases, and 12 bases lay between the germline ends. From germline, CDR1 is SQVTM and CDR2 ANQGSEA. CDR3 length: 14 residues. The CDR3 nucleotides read TGCAGCGTTGTGGGGGATACACCTAACTATGGCTACACCTTC. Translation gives CSVVGDTPNYGYTF.

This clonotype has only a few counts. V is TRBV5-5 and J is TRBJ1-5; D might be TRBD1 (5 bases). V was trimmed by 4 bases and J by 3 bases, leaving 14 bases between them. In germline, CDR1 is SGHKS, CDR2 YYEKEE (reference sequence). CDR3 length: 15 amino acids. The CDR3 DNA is TGTGCCAGCAGCATCTCAGGGCAGGACAATCAGCCCCAGCATTTT. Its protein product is CASSISGQDNQPQHF.

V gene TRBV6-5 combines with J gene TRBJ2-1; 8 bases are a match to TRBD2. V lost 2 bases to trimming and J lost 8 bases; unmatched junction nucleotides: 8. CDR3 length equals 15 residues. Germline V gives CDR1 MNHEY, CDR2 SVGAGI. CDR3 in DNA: TGTGCCAGCAGTTACAGCGGGGGTACGGTGGATGAGCAGTTCTTC. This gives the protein CASSYSGGTVDEQFF.

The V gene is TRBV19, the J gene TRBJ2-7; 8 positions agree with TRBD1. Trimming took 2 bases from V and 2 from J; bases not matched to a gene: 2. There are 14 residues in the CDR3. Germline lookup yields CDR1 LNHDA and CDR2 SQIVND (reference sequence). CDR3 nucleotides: TGTGCCAGTAGTATACAGGGGGCCACCTACGAGCAGTACTTC. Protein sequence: CASSIQGATYEQYF.

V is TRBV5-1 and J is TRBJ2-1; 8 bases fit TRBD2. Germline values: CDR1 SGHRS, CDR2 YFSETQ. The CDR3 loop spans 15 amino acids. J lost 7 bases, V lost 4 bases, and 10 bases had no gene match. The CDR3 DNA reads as TGCGCCAGCAGCAGGAGCGGGGGAGCGGGAAATGAGCAGTTCTTC. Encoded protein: CASSRSGGAGNEQFF.

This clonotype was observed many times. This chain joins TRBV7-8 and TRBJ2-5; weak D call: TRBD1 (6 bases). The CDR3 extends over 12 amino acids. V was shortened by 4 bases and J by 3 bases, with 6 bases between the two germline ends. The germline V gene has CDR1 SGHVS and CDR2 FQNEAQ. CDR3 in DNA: TGTGCCAGCAGCTACAGGGAAGAGACCCAGTACTTC. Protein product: CASSYREETQYF.

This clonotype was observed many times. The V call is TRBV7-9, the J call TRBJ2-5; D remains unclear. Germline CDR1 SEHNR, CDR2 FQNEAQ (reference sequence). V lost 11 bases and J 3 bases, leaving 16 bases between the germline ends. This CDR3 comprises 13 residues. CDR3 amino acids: CASLPASEETQYF. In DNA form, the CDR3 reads TGTGCCTCTTTGCCCGCGTCTGAAGAGACCCAGTACTTC.

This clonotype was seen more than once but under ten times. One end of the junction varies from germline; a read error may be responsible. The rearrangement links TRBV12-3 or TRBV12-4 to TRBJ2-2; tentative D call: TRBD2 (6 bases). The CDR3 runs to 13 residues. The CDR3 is CASGRGSTGEMFF. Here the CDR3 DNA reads TGTGCCAGCGGTCGGGGGAGCACCGGGGAGATGTTTTTT.

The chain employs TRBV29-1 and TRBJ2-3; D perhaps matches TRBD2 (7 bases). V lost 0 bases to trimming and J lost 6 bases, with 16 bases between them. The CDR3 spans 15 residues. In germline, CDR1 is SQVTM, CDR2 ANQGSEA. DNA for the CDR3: TGCAGCGTTGAAGATCTTGGCGGGGGCATGGATACGCAGTATTTT. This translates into CSVEDLGGGMDTQYF.

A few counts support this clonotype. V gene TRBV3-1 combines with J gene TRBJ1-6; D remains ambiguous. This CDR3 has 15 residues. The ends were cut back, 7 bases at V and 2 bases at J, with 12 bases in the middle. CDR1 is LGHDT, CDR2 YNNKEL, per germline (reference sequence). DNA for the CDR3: TGTGCCAGCAAGAAAGAGTGGCCCTATAATTCACCCCTCCACTTT. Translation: CASKKEWPYNSPLHF.

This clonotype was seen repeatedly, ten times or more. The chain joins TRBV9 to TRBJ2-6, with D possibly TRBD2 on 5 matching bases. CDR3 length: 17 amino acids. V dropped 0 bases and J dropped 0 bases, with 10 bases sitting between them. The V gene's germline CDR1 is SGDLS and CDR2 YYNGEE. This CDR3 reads CASSVVPGYSGANVLTF. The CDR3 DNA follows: TGTGCCAGCAGCGTAGTCCCGGGGTACTCTGGGGCCAACGTCCTGACTTTC.